This note documents a single T cell receptor (beta chain) sequence. Its recognized antigen is unknown. No much larger clonotype is one base removed from it; base qualities were not supplied. The data are from a study of memory CD4+ T cells and cytomegalovirus serostatus (dated by TCRdb to between 2019 and 2020). A note on the overall study: The roughly 35 healthy Belgian adults in the cohort included 9 who were CMV seropositive and roughly 25 who were CMV seronegative. CD4+ memory TCRbeta repertoires of a Belgian cohort with known cytomegalovirus serostatus were sequenced in order to replicate a published TCR-based CMV serostatus classifier. The full study reports these points: The results were interpreted as suggesting that the CMV-associated TCR signature is largely present in the CD4+ memory repertoire. CMV serostatus prediction reached a median bootstrapped AUC of about 0.94 with the original framework and just under 0.92 with a US-trained random forest. Unlike the original study, which covered naive and memory CD4+ and CD8+ populations, the Belgian study sequenced only CD4+CD45RO+ memory cells. Of 150 to 200 previously reported CMV-associated TCRbeta sequences, 60 to 85 appeared in the CD4+ memory repertoires, each in one to five individuals. On the Belgian cohort, the classifier based on the original framework reached a median bootstrapped AUC of roughly 0.96, with a 95% CI of 0.76-1.00.

The V and J ends are trimmed by 2 bases and 4 bases, leaving 18 bases between them. CDR1 and CDR2 (SGHTA, FQGTGA) derive from the germline V gene. Taken from cysteine to phenylalanine, the CDR3 has 17 residues. Just CDR3 DNA is preserved here, 51 bases in frame from base 1. Genomic DNA was extracted from sorted cells with the Quick-DNA Microprep Kit. TCRbeta DNA was amplified with the immunoSEQ hsTCRbeta kit following the manufacturer's protocol. TCRbeta libraries were sequenced on an Illumina MiSeq instrument. The study's processing was this. Once out-of-frame sequences had been removed, approximately 2,000,000 distinct TCRbeta sequences were left, which works out to an average of around 70,000 per individual. Each individual was scored according to the count of approximately 170 previously reported CMV-associated TCRbeta sequences and the total productive distinct TCRbeta count. A beta-binomial model was reimplemented in Python, and scikit-learn random forests with default parameters were trained on US cohort data. Classifier performance on the Belgian cohort was summarized as median AUC with percentile confidence intervals calculated over 10,000 bootstrap iterations. Entries here come from immuneACCESS through TCRdb and include only in-frame sequences with V and J called. Some clones fail to appear in such tables; in the studies checked, an unresolved V gene covers under half of the shortfall, and the cause of the remainder is unknown. That table supplies the V and J calls and clone size; D and trimming were determined from the DNA. Across this sample there are around 50,000 clones, with roughly three quarters seen only once. The top ten hold 0.5% to 0.7% of the sample.

A FACSAria II was used to sort memory CD4+ T cells, defined as single viable CD3+CD4+CD8-CD45RO+ cells. To determine CMV serostatus, a Roche Elecsys assay was used that detects serum IgG against CMV pp150, pp28, p38 and p52. Once the samples were thawed, total CD4+ T cells were enriched through positive selection using CD4 magnetic microbeads. Samples originated from another study that specifically interrogated the CD4+ T cell memory repertoire. Following standard operating procedures, peripheral blood mononuclear cells were isolated and cryopreserved, while serum was kept at -80 degrees C. CD3-PerCP (BW264/56), CD4-APC (RPA-T4), CD45RO-PE (UCHT1) and CD8-Pacific Orange (3B5) antibodies were used for staining, and non-viable cells were excluded with Sytox blue.

The specimen was memory CD4+ T cells from blood. The rearranged chain carries TRBV7-3 and TRBJ1-5; possibly the D gene is TRBD1, per 6 matching bases. This sequence was found in an adult in good health and CMV-seronegative. Here the CDR3 is given as CASSLCPAYRVNQPQHF. The DNA sequence is as follows: TGTGCCAGCAGCTTATGCCCCGCCTACAGGGTAAATCAGCCCCAGCATTTT.